The TCR beta chain under discussion was sequenced for a study of blood T cell repertoires in COVID-19. Study details: Samples representing acute and convalescent COVID-19 were sourced from the United States, Italy and Spain. Sources were T cells, B-cell-depleted T cells, or PBMCs; the material itself was cDNA or gDNA.

Authors' analysis steps: Estimates of nucleated cell counts were drawn from the amplification of reference gene primers. The assay was immunoSEQ multiplex PCR, and TCRdb's table has in-frame clones only and misses some. V, J and clone size were drawn from that table, and D and trimming were deduced from the DNA. The sample shows around 100,000 clones, approximately 88% of them seen only once. Germline V lookup: CDR1 LNHDA, CDR2 SQIVND (reference sequence). The CDR3 has 16 residues. J gave up 6 bases and V 4 bases, and 6 bases lay outside the gene matches. Material for sequencing was peripheral blood. This clonotype was obtained from a woman in her 70s with acute or convalescent COVID-19. This chain links TRBV19 with TRBJ2-2; the match to TRBD2 covers 12 bases. CDR3 region: CASSNPSGRGAGELFF. DNA of the CDR3: TGTGCCAGTAGTAATCCTAGCGGGAGGGGCGCCGGGGAGCTGTTTTTT.